The 2 T cell receptor beta chains in this list originate from one sample, sequenced in a study of blood T cell repertoires in COVID-19. Method: immunoSEQ multiplex PCR; TCRdb's copy keeps in-frame clones and lacks some. The sample lists approximately 58,000 clones; 90% were seen once. Sequences were obtained from peripheral blood. All receptors come from a woman of 80 years or more with active COVID-19.

The chain is built from TRBV27 and TRBJ1-1; 12 bases match TRBD1. CDR3 length: 16 residues. The V segment lost 7 bases and the J segment 4 bases; nucleotides outside the gene matches: 10. Looked up from germline, CDR1 is MNHEY and CDR2 is SMNVEV (reference sequence). The CDR3 spells CASTPGTGGGGTEAFF. The DNA of the CDR3 is TGTGCCAGCACCCCCGGGACAGGGGGCGGGGGCACTGAAGCTTTCTTT.

The table lists this clone with a count of one. The genes are TRBV6-5 and TRBJ2-3, with TRBD2 matching 14 bases. V shed 6 bases and J 8 bases; nucleotides not matched to a gene: 7. Looked up from germline, CDR1 is MNHEY and CDR2 is SVGAGI. The CDR3 runs to 15 residues. CDR3 sequence (DNA): TGTGCCAGCAGAAATGGACTAGCGGGAGGTGGTACGCAGTATTTT. The encoded protein is CASRNGLAGGGTQYF.